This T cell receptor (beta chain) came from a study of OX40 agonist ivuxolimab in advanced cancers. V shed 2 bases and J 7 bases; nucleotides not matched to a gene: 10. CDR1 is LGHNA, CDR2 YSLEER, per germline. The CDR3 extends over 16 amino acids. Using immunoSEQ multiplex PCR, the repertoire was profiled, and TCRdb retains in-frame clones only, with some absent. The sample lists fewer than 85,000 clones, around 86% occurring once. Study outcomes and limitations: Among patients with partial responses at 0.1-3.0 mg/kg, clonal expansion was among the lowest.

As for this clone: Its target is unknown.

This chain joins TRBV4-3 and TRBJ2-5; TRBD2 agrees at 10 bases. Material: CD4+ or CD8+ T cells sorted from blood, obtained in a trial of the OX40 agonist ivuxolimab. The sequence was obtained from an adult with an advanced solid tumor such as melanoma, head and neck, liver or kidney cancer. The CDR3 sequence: CASSQRGAGGNRTQYF. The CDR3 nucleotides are TGCGCCAGCAGCCAACGGGGAGCGGGGGGGAATAGGACCCAGTACTTC.